This T cell receptor (beta chain) stems from a study of PD-L1 blockade in urothelial cancer. Study as a whole: Patients went on atezolizumab in about 2014, receiving 1,200 mg intravenously every 3 weeks. Timepoints chosen for blood analysis were 3 weeks (second dose) and 6 weeks after treatment start. A median approximately 140,000 T cells were found in blood samples.

Trimming left V 5 bases short and J 7 bases short, with 9 bases between. CDR1 and CDR2 from the germline V gene are SGHTA and FQGNSA. The CDR3 covers 12 residues. Measured with immunoSEQ multiplex PCR; TCRdb has only the in-frame clones, and not every one. The sample consists of roughly 32,000 clones, about 79% of them appearing once. This TCR was recovered from a man aged 55 to 69 with urothelial cancer. Material: PBMCs, obtained around atezolizumab (anti-PD-L1) treatment. The chain links TRBV7-2 to TRBJ2-1; D is unresolved. The CDR3 region has the DNA TGTGCCAGCAGCCACCCGAGGAATGAGCAGTTCTTC. Translating it yields CASSHPRNEQFF.